This record looks at one T cell receptor beta chain sequence and its context. Its antigen is unknown. The data are from a study of graft-versus-host responses after intestinal transplantation. Whole-study findings and limits: Early after transplant, HvG clones declined as circulating GvH clones peaked.

Sequencing used immunoSEQ multiplex PCR; TCRdb keeps in-frame clones, though not all of them. The sample comprises about 150,000 clones, 92% of which are singletons, and around 0.2% rests with the top ten. This receptor was taken from a human donor who received an intestinal transplant. Source: unstimulated CD4+ T cells sorted from spleen or lymph node cells, taken before intestinal transplant.

CDR3 coding DNA: TGTGCCAGCAGCGCGGGACAGGGTCCCTACGAGCAGTACTTC. Residues: CASSAGQGPYEQYF. This chain joins TRBV5-4 and TRBJ2-7, with TRBD1 matching over 9 bases. Germline lookup yields CDR1 SGHNT and CDR2 YYREEE (reference sequence). The CDR3 contains 14 residues. The J segment lost 2 bases and the V segment lost 4 bases, leaving 4 bases of the junction unmatched.